The 31 T cell receptor beta chains below were found in one sample sequenced in a study of blood T cell repertoires in COVID-19 (dated by TCRdb to about 2020). The method was the immunoSEQ multiplex PCR assay. This immuneACCESS table, as held by TCRdb, lists in-frame sequences with V and J called but not all clones. Of the missing ones, under half trace to an unresolved V gene in checked studies; the others have no known cause. The sample table shows about 130,000 clones, and 79% are seen once. About 40% of the sample comes from the top ten. Sample: peripheral blood. These receptors were obtained from a man aged 40-55 years with active or convalescent COVID-19.

This clone appeared a single time. The chain is built from TRBV27 and TRBJ2-1; a weak D match, TRBD2 (6 bases). Trimming removed 6 bases from V and 1 base from J, with 16 bases in between. The CDR3 runs to 16 residues. Germline CDR1 MNHEY, CDR2 SMNVEV (reference sequence). The CDR3 nucleotides read TGTGCCAGCAGCGGCGGAGGGAGCTGGTCCTACAATGAGCAGTTCTTC. It is translated as CASSGGGSWSYNEQFF.

This chain uses TRBV6-5 with TRBJ1-5; D may be TRBD1 (5 bases). The CDR3 contains 14 residues. Trimming took off 5 bases at V and 0 bases at J, with 8 bases between the two ends. The germline V gene has CDR1 MNHEY and CDR2 SVGAGI. The CDR3 nucleotides are TGTGCCAGCAGTCCAGACAGTAGCAATCAGCCCCAGCATTTT. It yields the protein CASSPDSSNQPQHF.

V gene TRBV7-3 combines with J gene TRBJ1-1, with D perhaps matching TRBD1 (5 bases). Trimming stripped 1 base from V and 6 bases from J, with 15 bases between. The CDR3 sequence is 15 residues long. In germline, CDR1 is SGHTA, CDR2 FQGTGA. The CDR3 DNA is TGTGCCAGCAGCTTAAAGCAAAAGGGGTTGGCTGAAGCTTTCTTT. This encodes CASSLKQKGLAEAFF.

V usage is TRBV19 and J usage is TRBJ2-6; 10 bases are a match to TRBD1. CDR3 length: 18 amino acids. The trim removed 6 bases at V and 1 base at J, leaving 9 bases unmatched. The germline CDR1 and CDR2 sequences are LNHDA and SQIVND (reference sequence). CDR3 coding DNA: TGTGCCAGTAGAGGGGGACAGGGGTTGACTTCTGGGGCCAACGTCCTGACTTTC. It codes for CASRGGQGLTSGANVLTF.

The J gene is TRBJ1-5, the V gene TRBV2; tentatively, D is TRBD1 (6 bases). With 5 bases removed from V and 6 bases from J, the gap between germline ends came to 17 bases. This CDR3 comprises 15 residues. Germline values: CDR1 SNHLY, CDR2 FYNNEI. The CDR3 loop reads CASSQGLAESQPQHF. The CDR3 DNA reads TGTGCCAGCAGTCAGGGGCTTGCAGAATCTCAGCCCCAGCATTTT.

The chain carries TRBV24-1 and TRBJ2-3; 10 nucleotides match TRBD2. Germline assignment: CDR1 KGHDR and CDR2 SFDVKD. V shed 2 bases, J shed 0 bases, and the junction held 7 bases outside the gene matches. This CDR3 region has 18 residues. The CDR3 DNA reads as TGTGCCACCAGTGATTGGTCCCAACTAGCGGGAAGCACAGATACGCAGTATTTT. It is translated as CATSDWSQLAGSTDTQYF.

The chain combines TRBV5-1 with TRBJ2-7; 10 nucleotides agree with TRBD1. Germline CDR1 SGHRS, CDR2 YFSETQ. This CDR3 region has 13 residues. V gave up 5 bases and J gave up 2 bases; unmatched junction bases: 1. The CDR3 region is CASRGTGAYEQYF. In DNA, the CDR3 is TGCGCCAGCAGGGGGACAGGGGCCTACGAGCAGTACTTC.

The chain links TRBV2 to TRBJ1-4; 10 bases fit TRBD1. CDR3 length: 15 residues. Germline lookup yields CDR1 SNHLY and CDR2 FYNNEI. V lost 6 bases to trimming and J lost 3 bases; unmatched junction nucleotides: 4. The CDR3 nucleotides read TGTGCCAGCAGGGGGACAGGGGCCCCTAATGAAAAACTGTTTTTT. Translation: CASRGTGAPNEKLFF.

Written as DNA, the CDR3 is TGTGCCTGGACCACATCTGGCGGAACCTACGAGCAGTACTTC. Protein sequence: CAWTTSGGTYEQYF. The chain links TRBV30 to TRBJ2-7; no firm D call. The V end was cut by 4 bases, the J end by 2 bases, with 15 bases between. CDR3 length equals 14 residues. Germline loops: CDR1 GTSNPN, CDR2 SVGIG (reference sequence).

The genes are TRBV18 and TRBJ2-3, with no clear D. Germline values: CDR1 KGHSH, CDR2 LQKENI. V lost 2 bases and J 2 bases, leaving 8 bases between the germline ends. The CDR3 is made up of 14 amino acids. CDR3 sequence (DNA): TGTGCCAGCTCACCAACTGCCCACACAGATACGCAGTATTTT. As protein: CASSPTAHTDTQYF.

The chain combines TRBV9 with TRBJ2-3; 9 nucleotides agree with TRBD2. This CDR3 region has 16 residues. Germline values: CDR1 SGDLS, CDR2 YYNGEE. V lost 0 bases and J lost 6; bases outside the gene matches: 8. Written as DNA, the CDR3 is TGTGCCAGCAGCGTAGTCGGCGGGGGGGCCGCGGATACGCAGTATTTT. Protein product: CASSVVGGGAADTQYF.

This rearrangement joins TRBV5-1 to TRBJ1-1; D possibly corresponds to TRBD1 (5 bases). V shed 5 bases and J shed 1 base, with 9 bases lying between them. The germline V gene has CDR1 SGHRS and CDR2 YFSETQ. The CDR3 is made up of 13 amino acids. In DNA form, the CDR3 reads TGCGCCAGCAGGTCGGGGGAGAACACTGAAGCTTTCTTT. Translated, it gives CASRSGENTEAFF.

The chain is built from TRBV14 and TRBJ2-4; D is perhaps TRBD2 (6 bases). The germline gives CDR1 SGHDN, CDR2 FVKESK. V lost 4 bases and J 8 bases, leaving 9 bases between the germline ends. This CDR3 region has 12 residues. CDR3 bases: TGTGCCAGCAGCCCCGGGGGTGACATTCAGTACTTC. This translates into CASSPGGDIQYF.

CDR3 coding DNA: TGTGCCAGCAGCTTGAGGGCAGGGAACGACGAGCAGTTCTTC. Amino acids: CASSLRAGNDEQFF. The rearrangement uses TRBV5-6 and TRBJ2-1, with D possibly TRBD1 on 5 matching bases. The length of the CDR3 is 14 residues. Between the trimmed V and J ends, which lost 1 base and 10 bases, there was a span of 15 bases. CDR1 and CDR2 from the germline V gene are SGHDT and YYEEEE.

The chain joins TRBV7-9 to TRBJ1-1; D remains ambiguous. Trimming removed 3 bases from V and 10 bases from J, with 18 bases in between. From germline, CDR1 is SEHNR and CDR2 FQNEAQ (reference sequence). The CDR3 has 14 residues. This CDR3 is CASSLGSAERPAFF. DNA of the CDR3: TGTGCCAGCAGCTTGGGTAGCGCCGAACGCCCAGCTTTCTTT.

The chain carries TRBV3-1 (or the pseudogene TRBV3-2) and TRBJ1-6; 7 nucleotides line up with TRBD1. Germline lookup yields CDR1 LGHDT and CDR2 YNNKEL (reference sequence). J lost 7 bases, V lost 4 bases, and 7 bases had no gene match. This CDR3 is built from 15 residues. CDR3 sequence: CASSPRRQGNSPLHF. The DNA for the CDR3 is TGTGCCAGCAGCCCCCGAAGACAGGGAAATTCACCCCTCCACTTT.

The genes are TRBV28 and TRBJ1-4, with no clear D. CDR1 is MDHEN, CDR2 SYDVKM, per germline. Trimming shortened V by 2 bases and J by 8 bases, and 12 bases separated the two germline ends. This CDR3 has 14 residues. CDR3 DNA sequence: TGTGCCAGCAGTTTAGCAGGTAACAAGGAAAAACTGTTTTTT. The encoded protein is CASSLAGNKEKLFF.

This clone occurred a few times. The chain combines TRBV6-1 with TRBJ1-2; D unclear. Deletions cut 3 bases from V and 9 bases from J, with 23 bases between. The V gene's germline CDR1 is MNHNS and CDR2 SASEGT. The CDR3 has 16 residues. The CDR3 DNA follows: TGTGCCAGCAGTGAGCTGCCTCGGACCGGGATTATTCGCTACACCTTC. Residues: CASSELPRTGIIRYTF.

The chain recombines TRBV3-1 (or the pseudogene TRBV3-2) with TRBJ2-3, with 10 positions matching TRBD1. Germline V CDR1 and CDR2: LGHDT, YNNKEL (reference sequence). The V segment lost 5 bases and the J segment 3 bases; nucleotides outside the gene matches: 5. The CDR3 covers 15 residues. The DNA of the CDR3 is TGTGCCAGCAGCTTCCGGGACAGGGGTACAGATACGCAGTATTTT. Translation gives CASSFRDRGTDTQYF.

V and J are TRBV5-5 and TRBJ1-5, with 9 bases lining up with TRBD1. This CDR3 spans 16 amino acids. CDR1 is SGHKS and CDR2 is YYEKEE in the germline V gene (reference sequence). Losses at the gene ends were 4 bases for V and 6 bases for J; bases not matched to a gene: 11. The CDR3 sequence is CASSRGSTGGVQPQHF. The CDR3 bases are TGTGCCAGCAGCCGGGGATCTACAGGGGGCGTTCAGCCCCAGCATTTT.

The gene calls are TRBV4-1 and TRBJ1-4, with a tentative D call TRBD1 (5 bases). V was clipped by 0 bases and J by 7 bases, with 12 bases between them. The CDR3 contains 15 residues. CDR1 is MGHRA, CDR2 YSYEKL, per germline. CDR3 sequence (DNA): TGCGCCAGCAGCCAAGAGGGAGGGGTTCGTGAAAAACTGTTTTTT. This gives the protein CASSQEGGVREKLFF.

This clone has only a few counts. This chain connects TRBV24-1 to TRBJ1-1; D call uncertain. The CDR3 is 13 amino acids. Trimming left V 5 bases short and J 2 bases short, with 8 bases between. Per germline, CDR1 KGHDR and CDR2 SFDVKD. CDR3 region: CATSGHHNTEAFF. CDR3 nucleotide sequence: TGTGCCACCAGTGGACATCATAACACTGAAGCTTTCTTT.

The chain is built from TRBV19 and TRBJ1-5; TRBD1 matches 8 bases. The germline gives CDR1 LNHDA, CDR2 SQIVND (reference sequence). The CDR3 loop spans 13 amino acids. With 7 bases clipped from V and 6 bases from J, the junction kept 5 bases outside the gene matches. The CDR3 loop is CASMRTGSQPQHF. CDR3 DNA: TGTGCCAGTATGAGGACAGGGAGTCAGCCCCAGCATTTT.

The J gene is TRBJ1-1, the V gene TRBV25-1; TRBD1 matches at 7 bases. J gave up 7 bases and V 2 bases, and 7 bases lay outside the gene matches. In germline, CDR1 is MGHDK, CDR2 SYGVNS. This CDR3 is built from 14 residues. The CDR3 DNA is TGTGCCAGCAGTGAAATCGGCCGGACAGGTGAAGCTTTCTTT. Translating it yields CASSEIGRTGEAFF.

J is TRBJ1-1 and V is TRBV3-1 (or the pseudogene TRBV3-2); 7 nucleotides agree with TRBD1. This CDR3 is built from 16 residues. With V trimmed by 0 bases and J by 4 bases, 8 bases remained unmatched. Germline CDR1 reads LGHDT; CDR2 reads YNNKEL (reference sequence). CDR3 region: CASSQEKGAFSTEAFF. CDR3 DNA sequence: TGTGCCAGCAGCCAAGAAAAGGGGGCATTCTCCACTGAAGCTTTCTTT.

In its sample, this clone was seen a few times. The chain links TRBV18 to TRBJ1-1, with D uncertain. Looked up from germline, CDR1 is KGHSH and CDR2 is LQKENI. V lost 3 bases to trimming and J lost 3 bases, with 11 bases between them. The CDR3 loop spans 14 amino acids. In nucleotides, the CDR3 is TGTGCCAGCTCACCTCCAGGTTCAGACACTGAAGCTTTCTTT. It encodes CASSPPGSDTEAFF.

The table lists this clone with a few counts. The chain employs TRBV28 and TRBJ1-4, with D perhaps TRBD1 (5 bases). Germline V gives CDR1 MDHEN, CDR2 SYDVKM. Deletions cut 7 bases from V and 5 bases from J, with 17 bases between. This CDR3 has 15 amino acids. The CDR3 sequence is CASNSPQGGNEKLFF. CDR3 sequence (DNA): TGTGCCAGCAATTCTCCCCAGGGAGGGAATGAAAAACTGTTTTTT.

This clone was seen at least ten times. This chain connects TRBV5-1 to TRBJ2-5; 9 bases map to TRBD2. Germline CDR1 and CDR2: SGHRS and YFSETQ. This CDR3 comprises 18 residues. V lost 7 bases, J lost 7 bases, and 23 bases stayed unmatched. The CDR3 DNA sequence: TGCGCCAGCGCAGTCTCCCCCCTCGGTAGCGGGAGTTTAACGACCCAGTACTTC. This translates into CASAVSPLGSGSLTTQYF.

This chain connects TRBV25-1 to TRBJ1-2, with D possibly being TRBD1 (5 bases). CDR3 length: 12 amino acids. V was pared by 4 bases and J by 8 bases, with 11 bases between. CDR1 is MGHDK, CDR2 SYGVNS, per germline. This chain's CDR3 is CASSADIRGYTF. The CDR3 DNA follows: TGTGCCAGCAGTGCGGACATTAGAGGCTACACCTTC.

V is TRBV9 and J is TRBJ2-3, with 8 bases lining up with TRBD2. The CDR3 runs 14 residues. Unmatched junction bases numbered 3, after V lost 3 bases and J lost 3 bases. CDR1 and CDR2 (germline): SGDLS, YYNGEE. This CDR3 reads CASSAGLETDTQYF. In DNA, the CDR3 is TGTGCCAGCAGCGCGGGACTAGAAACAGATACGCAGTATTTT.

CDR3 region: CASSFLEQGANYGYTF. The CDR3 region has the DNA TGTGCCAGCAGCTTTTTGGAACAGGGAGCTAACTATGGCTACACCTTC. The chain carries TRBV12-1 and TRBJ1-2; TRBD1 is taken as the D call from the table, unchecked against the DNA. TRBV12-1 is classified as a pseudogene. The CDR3 is 16 residues long.